The 2 T cell receptor beta chains presented below share a single source sample, sequenced in a study of shared clonotypes between healthy human individuals. This table comes from immunoSEQ multiplex PCR, and its TCRdb copy is limited to in-frame clones, with some not included. The sample gives 2 million to 3 million clones, 80% to 95% of which show up once; more than 0.35% is in the top ten. What was sequenced was naive CD4+ T cells from PBMCs. Subset described: CD45RA+ positively selected. All receptors come from a man aged 18 to 30 in good health. Some clones in this sample may be carry-over from other donors' samples.

The chain has TRBV7-2 and TRBJ1-3, with no clear D. The CDR3 has 15 amino acids. CDR1 and CDR2 from the germline V gene are SGHTA and FQGNSA. Trimming shortened V by 3 bases and J by 0 bases, and 9 bases separated the two germline ends. CDR3 nucleotides: TGTGCCAGCAGCTTGATGAGGAGCTCTGGAAACACCATATATTTT. Translated, it gives CASSLMRSSGNTIYF.

J is TRBJ2-1 and V is TRBV19, with D possibly matching TRBD1 (5 bases). The CDR3 consists of 14 residues. CDR1 and CDR2 from the germline V gene are LNHDA and SQIVND (reference sequence). The V end was cut by 2 bases, the J end by 7 bases, with 12 bases between. The CDR3 DNA sequence: TGTGCCAGTAGTATAAGGGGCAGGGCGAATGAGCAGTTCTTC. Amino acids: CASSIRGRANEQFF.